The entry below gives a single TCR beta chain sequence along with its context. Its antigen is unidentified. The PCR had 60 Vbeta and 13 Jbeta primers. Produced via immunoSEQ multiplex PCR; TCRdb's table is partial and in-frame only. The table has 140,000 to 150,000 clones, approximately 80% seen once. The sample originates from a study of cytomegalovirus exposure and HLA in healthy donors. Notes on the study in general: According to the study, 180 or so TCR beta chains were cytomegalovirus-associated. The authors later found HLA-associated TCR beta chains more clonally expanded than equally common others.

Germline CDR1 reads ENHRY; CDR2 reads SYGVKD. CDR3 length: 15 residues. This TCR derives from a male donor in good health and CMV-seronegative. This sequence joins TRBV10-3 and TRBJ2-5; D is possibly TRBD1 (5 bases). Matching the DNA end better, TRBJ2-7 makes the J call doubtful. Sequencing was carried out using PBMCs. CDR3 nucleotides: TGTGCCATCAGATCGGCGTCGGACATCTCCTACGAGCAGTACTTC. It specifies CAIRSASDISYEQYF.